The 23 T cell receptor beta chains listed next were all sequenced from one sample in a study of cytomegalovirus exposure and HLA in healthy donors. The method was immunoSEQ multiplex PCR; TCRdb's version includes in-frame clones alone and lacks a portion of them. The top ten clones hold 4% to 4.5% of a sample with 150,000 to 200,000 clones, nearly 90% of them seen once. The sample consisted of PBMCs. All receptors come from a man between 18 and 29 years old in good health and CMV-seropositive.

There are a few counts of this clone. The chain has TRBV5-4 and TRBJ1-2, with a possible D match to TRBD1 (6 bases). Trimming removed 4 bases at V and 4 bases at J, with 11 bases between. The CDR3 covers 13 residues. CDR1 is SGHNT, CDR2 YYREEE, per germline (reference sequence). The CDR3: CASSQDRSYGYTF. DNA for the CDR3: TGTGCCAGCAGCCAAGACAGGTCCTATGGCTACACCTTC. Full variable domain (rest looked up from reference TRBV5-4 and TRBJ1-2): ETGVTQSPTHLIKTRGQQVTLRCSSQSGHNTVSWYQQALGQGPQFIFQYYREEENGRGNFPPRFSGLQFPNYSSELNVNALELDDSALYLCASSQDRSYGYTFGSGTRLTVV.

The chain has TRBV30 and TRBJ2-1; 10 bases line up with TRBD2. Germline values: CDR1 GTSNPN, CDR2 SVGIG (reference sequence). The CDR3 loop spans 16 amino acids. The trim removed 2 bases at V and 3 bases at J, leaving 7 bases unmatched. The DNA for the CDR3 is TGTGCCTGGAGTCCACCCCGGACTAGCGGCTACAATGAGCAGTTCTTC. Translating gives CAWSPPRTSGYNEQFF.

The rearrangement links TRBV7-2 to TRBJ1-1; D not resolved. Looked up from germline, CDR1 is SGHTA and CDR2 is FQGNSA. Between the trimmed V and J ends, which lost 3 bases and 8 bases, there was a span of 7 bases. The CDR3 has 11 amino acids. The CDR3 coding sequence is TGTGCCAGCAGCTTTGGCAGGGAAGCTTTCTTT. Translated, it gives CASSFGREAFF.

This clone turned up a few times. The rearrangement uses TRBV18 and TRBJ2-7; D unresolved. The germline V gene has CDR1 KGHSH and CDR2 LQKENI. The CDR3 extends over 12 amino acids. V was clipped by 2 bases and J by 3 bases, with 5 bases between them. The CDR3 nucleotides are TGTGCCAGCTCACCAGCAGGCTACGAGCAGTACTTC. This encodes CASSPAGYEQYF.

The rearrangement links TRBV18 to TRBJ2-3; possibly TRBD2 for D (6 bases). Germline V gene lookup returns CDR1 KGHSH and CDR2 LQKENI. V lost 3 bases to trimming and J lost 6 bases, with 16 bases between them. The CDR3 has 15 residues. In nucleotides, the CDR3 is TGTGCCAGCTCACCGCGAGGGAGTGGAGGGGATACGCAGTATTTT. It translates to CASSPRGSGGDTQYF.

The genes are TRBV7-2 and TRBJ2-4; D ambiguous. From germline, CDR1 is SGHTA and CDR2 FQGNSA. The CDR3 is 14 residues long. Trimming removed 1 base from V and 5 bases from J, with 9 bases in between. The CDR3 sequence is CASSLGYGENIQYF. Here the CDR3 DNA reads TGTGCCAGCAGCTTAGGCTACGGAGAAAACATTCAGTACTTC.

The rearrangement joins TRBV14 to TRBJ2-1; the match to TRBD1 covers 9 bases. The CDR3 is 15 residues long. Trimming took 5 bases from V and 6 from J; bases not matched to a gene: 8. CDR1 is SGHDN and CDR2 is FVKESK in the germline V gene. This CDR3 reads CASSNRDREGNEQFF. CDR3 DNA sequence: TGTGCCAGCAGCAACCGGGACAGGGAAGGCAATGAGCAGTTCTTC.

J is TRBJ1-1 and V is TRBV7-9; TRBD1 is a possible D gene (6 bases). The CDR3 totals 15 residues. V was clipped by 5 bases and J by 3 bases, with 16 bases between them. Germline lookup yields CDR1 SEHNR and CDR2 FQNEAQ (reference sequence). This CDR3 is CASSPPGVLHTEAFF. CDR3 sequence (DNA): TGTGCCAGCAGCCCCCCAGGGGTTTTGCACACTGAAGCTTTCTTT.

This chain uses TRBV5-1 with TRBJ2-7; tentative D call: TRBD1 (6 bases). Trimming removed 4 bases from V and 1 base from J, with 12 bases in between. Germline V lookup: CDR1 SGHRS, CDR2 YFSETQ. This CDR3 is built from 14 residues. The CDR3 DNA is TGCGCCAGCAGCGACGGGACAAGTTCCTACGAGCAGTACTTC. Amino acids: CASSDGTSSYEQYF.

This chain joins TRBV30 and TRBJ1-5; D is perhaps TRBD1 (5 bases). With 0 bases removed from V and 4 bases from J, the gap between germline ends came to 22 bases. Germline V gene lookup returns CDR1 GTSNPN and CDR2 SVGIG (reference sequence). The CDR3 contains 18 residues. Here the CDR3 reads CAWSVGEMAGFVNQPQHF. Here the CDR3 DNA reads TGTGCCTGGAGTGTAGGGGAAATGGCTGGGTTCGTTAATCAGCCCCAGCATTTT. The entire variable domain, with the rest obtained from reference TRBV30 and TRBJ1-5, is as follows: SQTIHQWPATLVQPVGSPLSLECTVEGTSNPNLYWYRQAAGRGLQLLFYSVGIGQISSEVPQNLSASRPQDRQFILSSKKLLLSDSGFYLCAWSVGEMAGFVNQPQHFGDGTRLSIL.

This rearrangement joins TRBV11-3 to TRBJ2-7, with 8 bases aligning to TRBD2. Per germline, CDR1 SGHNT and CDR2 YENEEA. The V gene end was trimmed by 5 bases and the J gene end by 3 bases; junction bases not matched to a gene: 3. The CDR3 consists of 13 residues. The CDR3 DNA follows: TGTGCCAGCAGCGGCGGGACTAGCTACGAGCAGTACTTC. Its protein product is CASSGGTSYEQYF.

This clone was seen more than once but under ten times. V is TRBV19 and J is TRBJ2-7; 10 bases agree with TRBD1. The length of the CDR3 is 14 residues. Germline CDR1 reads LNHDA; CDR2 reads SQIVND (reference sequence). V trimming: 4 bases; J trimming: 4 bases; junction bases outside the gene matches: 4. The CDR3 sequence is CASSSDRGLYEQYF. DNA for the CDR3: TGTGCCAGTAGTAGCGACAGGGGGCTTTACGAGCAGTACTTC.

This clone was found once. V is TRBV14 and J is TRBJ2-1; 10 bases agree with TRBD1. From germline, CDR1 is SGHDN and CDR2 FVKESK. The CDR3 sequence is 16 residues long. With V trimmed by 1 base and J by 7 bases, 7 bases remained unmatched. DNA for the CDR3: TGTGCCAGCAGCCAAGTCGGACAGGGGGTGGGGAATGAGCAGTTCTTC. Amino acids: CASSQVGQGVGNEQFF. Full variable domain (outside the CDR3, taken from reference TRBV14 and TRBJ2-1): EAGVTQFPSHSVIEKGQTVTLRCDPISGHDNLYWYRRVMGKEIKFLLHFVKESKQDESGMPNNRFLAERTGGTYSTLKVQPAELEDSGVYFCASSQVGQGVGNEQFFGPGTRLTVL.

The chain couples TRBV19 to TRBJ2-3; TRBD2 aligns across 9 bases. The CDR3 consists of 16 residues. V lost 3 bases and J lost 4; bases outside the gene matches: 8. Germline V gene data show CDR1 as LNHDA and CDR2 as SQIVND (reference sequence). The DNA for the CDR3 is TGTGCCAGTAGTATCATAGCGGGAGTGGTTGCAGATACGCAGTATTTT. It codes for CASSIIAGVVADTQYF. The whole variable domain, filled in from reference TRBV19 and TRBJ2-3, reads DGGITQSPKYLFRKEGQNVTLSCEQNLNHDAMYWYRQDPGQGLRLIYYSQIVNDFQKGDIAEGYSVSREKKESFPLTVTSAQKNPTAFYLCASSIIAGVVADTQYFGPGTRLTVL.

The J gene is TRBJ2-1, the V gene TRBV6-1; D is perhaps TRBD2 (7 bases). CDR3 size: 14 residues. V was shortened by 7 bases and J by 7 bases, with 17 bases between the two germline ends. Germline values: CDR1 MNHNS, CDR2 SASEGT. CDR3 sequence (DNA): TGTGCCAGCATCAGCGGGACAATTCGGAATGAGCAGTTCTTC. Encoded protein: CASISGTIRNEQFF.

This clone was recorded a few times. The chain employs TRBV6-5 and TRBJ1-1, with a possible D match to TRBD1 (5 bases). The V gene lost 2 bases and the J gene lost 0 bases, with 13 bases spanning the gap. The CDR3 runs 16 residues. Germline V gives CDR1 MNHEY, CDR2 SVGAGI. The CDR3 reads CASSYGGGAMNTEAFF. For the CDR3, the DNA is TGTGCCAGCAGTTACGGGGGGGGAGCGATGAACACTGAAGCTTTCTTT.

The chain combines TRBV7-8 with TRBJ1-1, with 7 positions matching TRBD1. The CDR3 contains 15 residues. V lost 0 bases, J lost 0 bases, and 1 base stayed unmatched. Germline V gene data show CDR1 as SGHVS and CDR2 as FQNEAQ. This CDR3 reads CASSLAGTVNTEAFF. CDR3 DNA: TGTGCCAGCAGCTTAGCCGGGACAGTGAACACTGAAGCTTTCTTT. The full variable domain, rest sourced from reference TRBV7-8 and TRBJ1-1, is GAGVSQSPRYKVAKRGQDVALRCDPISGHVSLFWYQQALGQGPEFLTYFQNEAQLDKSGLPSDRFFAERPEGSVSTLKIQRTQQEDSAVYLCASSLAGTVNTEAFFGQGTRLTVV.

J is TRBJ2-5 and V is TRBV11-3; 8 bases map to TRBD2. The CDR3 runs 13 residues. CDR1 and CDR2 (germline): SGHNT, YENEEA. V shed 5 bases, J shed 5 bases, and the junction held 4 bases outside the gene matches. The CDR3 coding sequence is TGTGCCAGCAGCCCGGGCGGGGGGGAGACCCAGTACTTC. Amino acids: CASSPGGGETQYF.

The genes are TRBV14 and TRBJ1-2; D gene ambiguous. The V end was cut by 0 bases, the J end by 2 bases, with 7 bases between. Germline CDR1 SGHDN, CDR2 FVKESK. The CDR3 has 14 residues. In DNA form, the CDR3 reads TGTGCCAGCAGCCAAGATCCCCAGAACTATGGCTACACCTTC. Its protein is CASSQDPQNYGYTF.

V and J are TRBV5-1 and TRBJ2-7, with D tentatively TRBD2 (5 bases). The V end lost 4 bases, the J end lost 12 bases, and 17 bases lay between the germline ends. Germline V gene sequence: CDR1 SGHRS, CDR2 YFSETQ. The CDR3 is made up of 12 amino acids. The CDR3 sequence is CASSPDGKTSYF. The DNA of the CDR3 is TGCGCCAGCAGCCCCGACGGGAAAACGTCGTACTTC.

This chain joins TRBV27 and TRBJ2-5; TRBD1 matches at 8 bases. The CDR3 has 14 amino acids. Per germline, CDR1 MNHEY and CDR2 SMNVEV (reference sequence). Germline trimming cut 5 bases from V and 2 bases from J; bases unmatched to any gene: 4. CDR3 amino acids: CASSPTGGQETQYF. CDR3 sequence (DNA): TGTGCCAGCAGTCCCACAGGGGGGCAAGAGACCCAGTACTTC.

The chain has TRBV7-8 and TRBJ2-1; a possible D gene is TRBD2 (6 bases). CDR1 is SGHVS and CDR2 is FQNEAQ in the germline V gene. The CDR3 has 15 residues. The V and J ends lost 1 base and 8 bases respectively, with 15 bases between them. Here the CDR3 reads CASSLGGTAADEQFF. The CDR3 nucleotides are TGTGCCAGCAGCTTAGGGGGGACTGCAGCCGATGAGCAGTTCTTC.

V gene TRBV11-2 combines with J gene TRBJ2-7; D possibly corresponds to TRBD1 (6 bases). Germline V gives CDR1 SGHAT, CDR2 FQNNGV. The CDR3 loop spans 16 amino acids. Trimming pared 0 bases from V and 6 bases from J, leaving 18 bases between. The CDR3 sequence is CASSLDFYAGVAEQYF. As DNA, the CDR3 is TGTGCCAGCAGCTTAGATTTTTACGCAGGGGTTGCCGAGCAGTACTTC. Together with reference TRBV11-2 and TRBJ2-7, the CDR3 gives the full variable domain: EAGVAQSPRYKIIEKRQSVAFWCNPISGHATLYWYQQILGQGPKLLIQFQNNGVVDDSQLPKDRFSAERLKGVDSTLKIQPAKLEDSAVYLCASSLDFYAGVAEQYFGPGTRLTVT.